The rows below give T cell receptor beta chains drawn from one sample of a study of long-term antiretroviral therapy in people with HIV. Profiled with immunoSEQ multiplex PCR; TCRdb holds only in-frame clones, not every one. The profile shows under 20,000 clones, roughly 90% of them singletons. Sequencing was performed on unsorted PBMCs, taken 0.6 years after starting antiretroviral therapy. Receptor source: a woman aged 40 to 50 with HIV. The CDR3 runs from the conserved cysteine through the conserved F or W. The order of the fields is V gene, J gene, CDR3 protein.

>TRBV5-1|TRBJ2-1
CASRGQGSSYNEQFF
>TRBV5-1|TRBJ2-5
CASSRAGTGLISGETQYF
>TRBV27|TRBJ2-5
CASSFLVAGPQETQYF
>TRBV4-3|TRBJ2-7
CASSQAWPSRLDEQYF
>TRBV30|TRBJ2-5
CAMWGGQSSKETQYF
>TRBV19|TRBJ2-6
CASSIPPSGGRSGANVLTF
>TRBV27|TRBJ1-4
CASSLSGGAEKLFF
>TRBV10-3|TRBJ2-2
CAIMIFGGGTGELFF
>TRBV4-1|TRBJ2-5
CASSQEVRETQYF
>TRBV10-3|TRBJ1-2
CAINTGSYGYTF
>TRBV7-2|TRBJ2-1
CASSPVRGPYNEQFF
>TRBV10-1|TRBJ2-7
CASSEGTGGDEQYF
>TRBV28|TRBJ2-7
CASSTPGGAADTYEQYF
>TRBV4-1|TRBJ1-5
CASSQDGQGLSNQPQHF
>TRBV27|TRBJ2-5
CASSLISGGTGGTQYF
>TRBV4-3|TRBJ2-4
CASSQAPGQVNIQYF
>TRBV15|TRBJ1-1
CATSRNRGRGAPALNTEAFF
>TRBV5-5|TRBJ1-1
CASKSTGGMGTEAFF
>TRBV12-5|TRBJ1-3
CASGPTGGSGNTIYF
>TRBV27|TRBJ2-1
CASSSSGLYNEQFF